This T cell receptor beta chain was sequenced in a study of T cell responses to AZD1222 COVID-19 vaccine. Study observations and caveats: Clonal diversity was possibly underestimated, and white British individuals and females predominated among donors. Repertoires were obtained solely post-peak T cell response. The study found Spike-specific TCR breadth and depth rose after two AZD1222 doses.

The CDR3 is made up of 15 amino acids. The germline V and J ends were trimmed by 5 bases and 0 bases, with 8 bases remaining between them. The germline V gene encodes CDR1 LNHNV and CDR2 YYDKDF (reference sequence). Comments on this clone: Its matching antigen is unknown.

TCRdb's table, derived via immunoSEQ multiplex PCR, lists solely in-frame clones and lacks some. The table records 85,000 or so clones, roughly 84% of them present only once. The chain recombines TRBV15 with TRBJ2-6; D gene uncertain. Sequenced here: peripheral blood, sampled 28 days after the second AZD1222 dose. The clonotype comes from an adult who received the AZD1222 COVID-19 vaccine. The CDR3 loop reads CATSGRTSGANVLTF. The CDR3, as DNA: TGTGCCACCAGCGGGCGGACCTCTGGGGCCAACGTCCTGACTTTC.